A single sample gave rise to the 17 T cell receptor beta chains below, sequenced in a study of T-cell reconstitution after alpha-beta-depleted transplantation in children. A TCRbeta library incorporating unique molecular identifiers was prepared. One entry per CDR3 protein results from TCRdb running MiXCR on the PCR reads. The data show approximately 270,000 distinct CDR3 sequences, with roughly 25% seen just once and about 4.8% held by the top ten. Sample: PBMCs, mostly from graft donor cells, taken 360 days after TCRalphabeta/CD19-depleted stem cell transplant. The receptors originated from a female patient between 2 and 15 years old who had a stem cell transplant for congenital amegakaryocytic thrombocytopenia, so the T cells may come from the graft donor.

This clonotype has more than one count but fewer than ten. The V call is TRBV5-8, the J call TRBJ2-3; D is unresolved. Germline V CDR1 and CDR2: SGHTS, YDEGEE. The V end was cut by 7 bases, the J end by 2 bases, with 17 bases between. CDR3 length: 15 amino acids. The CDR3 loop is CASAIVLGNTDTQYF. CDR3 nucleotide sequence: TGTGCCAGCGCTATTGTGCTGGGAAACACAGATACGCAGTATTTT.

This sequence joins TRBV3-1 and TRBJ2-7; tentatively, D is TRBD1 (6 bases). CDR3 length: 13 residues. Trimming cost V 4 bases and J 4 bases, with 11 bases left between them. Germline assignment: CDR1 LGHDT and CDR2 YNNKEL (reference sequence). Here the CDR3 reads CASSLLTGYEQYF. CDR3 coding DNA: TGTGCCAGCAGCCTACTTACAGGGTACGAGCAGTACTTC.

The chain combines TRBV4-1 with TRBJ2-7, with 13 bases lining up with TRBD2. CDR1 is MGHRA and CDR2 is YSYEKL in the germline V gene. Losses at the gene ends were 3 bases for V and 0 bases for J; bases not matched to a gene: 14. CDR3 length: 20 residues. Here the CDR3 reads CASSQMGGLAGYKTSYEQYF. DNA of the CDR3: TGCGCCAGCAGCCAGATGGGGGGACTAGCGGGGTACAAAACCTCCTACGAGCAGTACTTC.

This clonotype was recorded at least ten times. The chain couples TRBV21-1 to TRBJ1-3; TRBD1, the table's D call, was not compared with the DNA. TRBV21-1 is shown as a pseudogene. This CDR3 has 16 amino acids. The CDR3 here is CASSKDRGLTGNTIYF. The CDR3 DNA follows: TGTGCCAGCAGCAAAGACAGGGGGCTGACTGGAAACACCATATATTTT.

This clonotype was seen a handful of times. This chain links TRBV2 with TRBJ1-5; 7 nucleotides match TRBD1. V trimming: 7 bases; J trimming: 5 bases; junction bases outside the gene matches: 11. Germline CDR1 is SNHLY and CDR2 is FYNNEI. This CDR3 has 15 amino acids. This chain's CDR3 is CASKIRDSTYQPQHF. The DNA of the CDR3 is TGTGCCAGCAAAATCCGGGACAGTACTTATCAGCCCCAGCATTTT.

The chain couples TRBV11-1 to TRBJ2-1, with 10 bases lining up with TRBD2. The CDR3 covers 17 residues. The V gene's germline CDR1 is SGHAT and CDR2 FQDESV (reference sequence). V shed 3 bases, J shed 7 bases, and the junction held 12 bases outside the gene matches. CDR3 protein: CASSFPLKKAGGNEQFF. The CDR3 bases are TGTGCCAGCAGCTTTCCCCTGAAGAAAGCGGGAGGGAATGAGCAGTTCTTC.

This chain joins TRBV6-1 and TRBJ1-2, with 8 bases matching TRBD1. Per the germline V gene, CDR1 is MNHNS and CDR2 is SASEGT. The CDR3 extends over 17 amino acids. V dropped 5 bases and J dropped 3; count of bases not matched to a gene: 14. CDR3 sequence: CASSRQGAGDGYYGYTF. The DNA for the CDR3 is TGTGCCAGCAGTCGGCAGGGGGCAGGTGATGGGTACTATGGCTACACCTTC.

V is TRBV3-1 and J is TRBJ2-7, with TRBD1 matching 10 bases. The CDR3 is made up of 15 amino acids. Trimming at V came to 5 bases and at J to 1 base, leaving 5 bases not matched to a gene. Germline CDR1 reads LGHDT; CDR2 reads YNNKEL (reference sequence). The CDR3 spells CASSTRQGASYEQYF. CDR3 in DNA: TGTGCCAGCAGCACCCGACAGGGGGCTTCCTACGAGCAGTACTTC.

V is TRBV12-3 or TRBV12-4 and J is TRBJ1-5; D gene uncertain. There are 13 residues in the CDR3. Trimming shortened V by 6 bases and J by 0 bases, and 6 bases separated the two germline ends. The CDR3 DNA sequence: TGTGCCAGCAGCCCCCGTAGCAATCAGCCCCAGCATTTT. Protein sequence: CASSPRSNQPQHF.

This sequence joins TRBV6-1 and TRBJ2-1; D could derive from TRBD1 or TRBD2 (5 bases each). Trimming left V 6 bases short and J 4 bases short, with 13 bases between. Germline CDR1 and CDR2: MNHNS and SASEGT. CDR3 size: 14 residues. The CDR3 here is CASSAGTEYNEQFF. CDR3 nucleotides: TGTGCCAGCAGCGCCGGGACGGAATACAATGAGCAGTTCTTC.

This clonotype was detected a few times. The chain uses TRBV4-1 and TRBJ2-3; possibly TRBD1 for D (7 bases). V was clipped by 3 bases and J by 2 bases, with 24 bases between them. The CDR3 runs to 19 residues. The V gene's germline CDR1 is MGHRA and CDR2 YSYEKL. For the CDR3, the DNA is TGCGCCAGCAGCCACCCTGGGAGGATCCGGGACAGAAACACAGATACGCAGTATTTT. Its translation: CASSHPGRIRDRNTDTQYF.

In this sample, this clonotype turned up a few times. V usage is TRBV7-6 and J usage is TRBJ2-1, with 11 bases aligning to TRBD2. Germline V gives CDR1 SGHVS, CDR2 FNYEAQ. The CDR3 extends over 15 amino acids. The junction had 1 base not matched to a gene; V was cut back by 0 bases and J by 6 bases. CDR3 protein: CASSLASGGANEQFF. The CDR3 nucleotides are TGTGCCAGCAGCTTAGCTAGCGGGGGGGCCAATGAGCAGTTCTTC.

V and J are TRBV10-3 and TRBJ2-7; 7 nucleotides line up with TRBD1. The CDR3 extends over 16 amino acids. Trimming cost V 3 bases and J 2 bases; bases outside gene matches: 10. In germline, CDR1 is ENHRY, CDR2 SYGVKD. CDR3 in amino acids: CAISEQEDRATYEQYF. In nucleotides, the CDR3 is TGTGCCATCAGTGAACAAGAAGACAGGGCGACCTACGAGCAGTACTTC.

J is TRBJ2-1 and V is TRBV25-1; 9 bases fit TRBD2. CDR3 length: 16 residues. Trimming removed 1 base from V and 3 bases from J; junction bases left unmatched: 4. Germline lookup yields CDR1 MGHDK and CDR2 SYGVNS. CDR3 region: CASSESGLARYNEQFF. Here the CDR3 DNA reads TGTGCCAGCAGTGAATCGGGACTAGCACGCTACAATGAGCAGTTCTTC.

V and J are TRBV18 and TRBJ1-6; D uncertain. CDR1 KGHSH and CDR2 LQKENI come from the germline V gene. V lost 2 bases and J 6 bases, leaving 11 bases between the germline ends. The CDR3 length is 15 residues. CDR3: CASSPARPSNSPLHF. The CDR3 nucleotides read TGTGCCAGCTCACCAGCACGGCCGAGTAATTCACCCCTCCACTTT.

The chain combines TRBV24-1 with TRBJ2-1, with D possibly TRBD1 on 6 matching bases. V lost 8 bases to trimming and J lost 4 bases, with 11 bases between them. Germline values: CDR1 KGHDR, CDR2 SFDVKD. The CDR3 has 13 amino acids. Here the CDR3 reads CATTSDSYNEQFF. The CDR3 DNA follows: TGTGCCACCACCTCGGACAGTTACAATGAGCAGTTCTTC.

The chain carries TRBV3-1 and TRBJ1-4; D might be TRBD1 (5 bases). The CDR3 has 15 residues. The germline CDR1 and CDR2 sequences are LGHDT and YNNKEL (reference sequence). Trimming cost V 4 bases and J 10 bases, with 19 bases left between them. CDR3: CASSPRAARGGKLFF. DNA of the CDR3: TGTGCCAGCAGCCCCAGGGCGGCGAGAGGTGGAAAACTGTTTTTT. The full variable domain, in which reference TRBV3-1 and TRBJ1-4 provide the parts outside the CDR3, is DTAVSQTPKYLVTQMGNDKSIKCEQNLGHDTMYWYKQDSKKFLKIMFSYNNKELIINETVPNRFSPKSPDKAHLNLHINSLELGDSAVYFCASSPRAARGGKLFFGSGTQLSVL.